The 32 T cell receptor beta chains listed next were all sequenced from one sample in a study of T-cell memory formation after mild COVID-19. TCRdb re-called the 5' RACE reads through MiXCR, storing one row per CDR3 protein. The table records hundreds of thousands of distinct CDR3 sequences, approximately 16% of them present only once. The sequenced material came from PBMCs or a T cell subset sorted from them (not recorded which). These TCRs come from a man between 18 and 35 years old who had mild COVID-19 (a few samples of this study predate the infection). Cell type and time point are not known.

This clonotype was counted between two and nine times. The V call is TRBV12-3 or TRBV12-4, the J call TRBJ2-3; D ambiguous. CDR3 length equals 13 residues. The germline V and J ends were trimmed by 6 bases and 2 bases, with 9 bases remaining between them. In DNA form, the CDR3 reads TGTGCCAGCAGCCCCCAGTACACAGATACGCAGTATTTT. It codes for CASSPQYTDTQYF.

This clonotype has just a few counts. The V call is TRBV27, the J call TRBJ1-1; TRBD1 is a possible D gene (5 bases). Trimming removed 2 bases at V and 10 bases at J, with 20 bases between. The CDR3 totals 15 residues. Looked up from germline, CDR1 is MNHEY and CDR2 is SMNVEV (reference sequence). The CDR3 spells CASSLRPTAGRGAFF. DNA of the CDR3: TGTGCCAGCAGTTTACGCCCGACTGCCGGGAGGGGAGCTTTCTTT.

The table lists this clonotype with many counts. CDR3 bases: TGCAGCGTTGAGTTGACGGACTACGAGCAGTACTTC. Protein: CSVELTDYEQYF. V gene TRBV29-1 combines with J gene TRBJ2-7; no clear D. The germline CDR1 and CDR2 sequences are SQVTM and ANQGSEA. The CDR3 covers 12 residues. Trimming removed 3 bases from V and 3 bases from J, with 9 bases in between.

In its sample, this clonotype was seen many times. The rearrangement links TRBV5-8 to TRBJ2-3; D may be TRBD2 (6 bases). Trimming took 0 bases from V and 3 from J, leaving 11 bases between them. The CDR3 has 15 residues. Germline V lookup: CDR1 SGHTS, CDR2 YDEGEE. This chain's CDR3 is CASSLATGGTDTQYF. CDR3 DNA: TGTGCCAGCAGCTTGGCCACCGGGGGAACAGATACGCAGTATTTT.

This clonotype has at least ten counts. This sequence joins TRBV27 and TRBJ1-2; no clear D gene. CDR3 length equals 13 residues. Per the germline V gene, CDR1 is MNHEY and CDR2 is SMNVEV (reference sequence). Trimming cost V 8 bases and J 5 bases, with 15 bases left between them. CDR3 in amino acids: CASRPEFGYGYTF. CDR3 nucleotides: TGTGCCAGCCGGCCAGAGTTTGGTTATGGCTACACCTTC.

The V call is TRBV7-9, the J call TRBJ2-7; D unclear. Trimming removed 4 bases at V and 0 bases at J, with 10 bases between. This CDR3 is built from 14 residues. Germline-derived CDR1 and CDR2 are SEHNR and FQNEAQ (reference sequence). DNA of the CDR3: TGTGCCAGCAGCTCCGACTCACCCTCCTACGAGCAGTACTTC. It translates to CASSSDSPSYEQYF.

This clonotype was observed many times. CDR3 amino acids: CASSYKRGVSTDTQYF. Written as DNA, the CDR3 is TGCGCCAGCAGCTATAAGCGGGGGGTGAGCACAGATACGCAGTATTTT. The V gene is TRBV5-1, the J gene TRBJ2-3; 9 bases align to TRBD2. The CDR3 has 16 amino acids. Germline trimming cut 3 bases from V and 0 bases from J; bases unmatched to any gene: 5. Germline V lookup: CDR1 SGHRS, CDR2 YFSETQ.

The chain employs TRBV10-3 and TRBJ2-1, with 9 bases matching TRBD2. The V gene end was trimmed by 6 bases and the J gene end by 2 bases; junction bases not matched to a gene: 14. Germline V gives CDR1 ENHRY, CDR2 SYGVKD. The CDR3 runs to 18 residues. DNA for the CDR3: TGTGCCATCAGCGAAGACTTCGGGCTAGCGGGGCCCTACAATGAGCAGTTCTTC. Translated, it gives CAISEDFGLAGPYNEQFF.

There are a few counts of this clonotype. The CDR3 sequence: CASSRGELFF. The CDR3 DNA reads TGCGCCAGCAGCCGAGGCGAGCTGTTTTTT. The genes are TRBV4-1 and TRBJ2-2; D not certain. The CDR3 runs 10 residues. Trimming shortened V by 4 bases and J by 11 bases, and 5 bases separated the two germline ends. Germline V gene data show CDR1 as MGHRA and CDR2 as YSYEKL.

This clonotype has more than one count but fewer than ten. The chain couples TRBV20-1 to TRBJ2-7; 9 bases line up with TRBD1. CDR1 is DFQATT and CDR2 is SNEGSKA in the germline V gene (reference sequence). CDR3 size: 14 residues. The junction had 4 bases not matched to a gene; V was cut back by 2 bases and J by 2 bases. Here the CDR3 reads CSARPRDRAYEQYF. In DNA form, the CDR3 reads TGCAGTGCTAGACCTCGGGACAGGGCCTACGAGCAGTACTTC.

This clonotype turned up a few times. CDR3: CSARDPLTDTQYF. Written as DNA, the CDR3 is TGCAGTGCTAGAGATCCCCTTACAGATACGCAGTATTTT. J is TRBJ2-3 and V is TRBV20-1; no firm D call. The V end lost 0 bases, the J end lost 3 bases, and 7 bases lay between the germline ends. The germline CDR1 and CDR2 sequences are DFQATT and SNEGSKA (reference sequence). The CDR3 loop spans 13 amino acids.

In this sample, this clonotype turned up many times. The chain recombines TRBV12-3 or TRBV12-4 with TRBJ2-4, with a weak D call TRBD1 (6 bases). This CDR3 region has 15 residues. Trimming cost V 6 bases and J 0 bases, with 12 bases left between them. CDR3 loop: CASSDLQGAKNIQYF. CDR3 sequence (DNA): TGTGCCAGCAGCGACCTACAGGGAGCCAAAAACATTCAGTACTTC.

This clonotype showed up just a few times. The chain links TRBV9 to TRBJ2-3; D remains unclear. V dropped 0 bases and J dropped 3 bases, with 11 bases sitting between them. Germline CDR1 and CDR2: SGDLS and YYNGEE. The CDR3 length is 15 residues. DNA of the CDR3: TGTGCCAGCAGCGTAGGTCTAGGAAAGACAGATACGCAGTATTTT. This gives the protein CASSVGLGKTDTQYF.

The chain joins TRBV29-1 to TRBJ1-1, with D perhaps TRBD1 (5 bases). Germline loops: CDR1 SQVTM, CDR2 ANQGSEA. Trimming took off 0 bases at V and 1 base at J, with 9 bases between the two ends. The CDR3 is made up of 14 amino acids. CDR3: CSVEEGQGNTEAFF. As DNA, the CDR3 is TGCAGCGTTGAAGAAGGGCAGGGGAACACTGAAGCTTTCTTT.

The rearrangement uses TRBV9 and TRBJ1-6; D not certain. Between the trimmed V and J ends, which lost 0 bases and 5 bases, there was a span of 12 bases. Germline assignment: CDR1 SGDLS and CDR2 YYNGEE. The CDR3 consists of 16 residues. The CDR3 spells CASSVDPAPNNSPLHF. The CDR3 coding sequence is TGTGCCAGCAGCGTAGATCCGGCACCGAATAATTCACCCCTCCACTTT.

The V and J genes are TRBV7-9 and TRBJ2-7; the match to TRBD1 covers 9 bases. CDR1 and CDR2 (germline): SEHNR, FQNEAQ (reference sequence). Trimming took 5 bases from V and 2 from J; bases not matched to a gene: 7. The CDR3 is 15 amino acids. The CDR3 protein is CASSMGQGDTYEQYF. DNA for the CDR3: TGTGCCAGCAGCATGGGACAGGGAGACACCTACGAGCAGTACTTC.

V gene TRBV4-3 combines with J gene TRBJ2-5; a weak D match, TRBD2 (5 bases). From germline, CDR1 is LGHNA and CDR2 YSLEER. Trimming took off 1 base at V and 10 bases at J, with 19 bases between the two ends. CDR3 length equals 15 residues. CDR3 coding DNA: TGCGCCAGCAGCCAAGTTAGGCTAGCCCTTAGGAGCCAGTACTTC. It yields the protein CASSQVRLALRSQYF.

The chain recombines TRBV9 with TRBJ2-3, with a possible D match to TRBD1 (5 bases). The CDR3 contains 15 residues. Germline V gene lookup returns CDR1 SGDLS and CDR2 YYNGEE. Between the trimmed V and J ends, which lost 0 bases and 1 base, there was a span of 9 bases. CDR3 nucleotide sequence: TGTGCCAGCAGCGTAGGAACAGGCCGCACAGATACGCAGTATTTT. This encodes CASSVGTGRTDTQYF.

This clonotype was observed a handful of times. The rearrangement links TRBV6-5 to TRBJ1-1, with D tentatively TRBD1 (5 bases). The V end was cut by 2 bases, the J end by 5 bases, with 12 bases between. The CDR3 consists of 14 residues. Germline values: CDR1 MNHEY, CDR2 SVGAGI. CDR3 nucleotides: TGTGCCAGCAGTTACCCAGGGCAAAGGACTGAAGCTTTCTTT. Protein sequence: CASSYPGQRTEAFF.

The chain uses TRBV6-2 or TRBV6-3 and TRBJ2-2; D could derive from TRBD1 or TRBD2 (5 bases each). Germline assignment: CDR1 MNHEY and CDR2 SVGEGT. CDR3 length: 15 residues. V was trimmed by 5 bases and J by 7 bases, leaving 17 bases between them. The CDR3, as DNA: TGTGCCAGCAGTAGGGAAGGGACCGCCAGCGGGGAGCTGTTTTTT. Translated, it gives CASSREGTASGELFF.

This chain joins TRBV9 and TRBJ1-1; D unclear. The CDR3 covers 14 residues. The germline V gene has CDR1 SGDLS and CDR2 YYNGEE. V was pared by 2 bases and J by 4 bases, with 12 bases between. The CDR3 region is CASSVDGRGTEAFF. As DNA, the CDR3 is TGTGCCAGCAGCGTTGATGGCCGAGGCACTGAAGCTTTCTTT.

This clonotype has at least ten counts. This rearrangement joins TRBV9 to TRBJ2-7; 7 bases agree with TRBD1. Germline V gene lookup returns CDR1 SGDLS and CDR2 YYNGEE. This CDR3 has 12 residues. Trimming cost V 3 bases and J 5 bases; bases outside gene matches: 2. The chain's CDR3 is CASSATGDEQYF. CDR3 sequence (DNA): TGTGCCAGCAGCGCAACAGGGGACGAGCAGTACTTC. The entire variable domain, with the rest obtained from reference TRBV9 and TRBJ2-7, is as follows: DSGVTQTPKHLITATGQRVTLRCSPRSGDLSVYWYQQSLDQGLQFLIQYYNGEERAKGNILERFSAQQFPDLHSELNLSSLELGDSALYFCASSATGDEQYFGPGTRLTVT.

There are many counts of this clonotype. This sequence joins TRBV2 and TRBJ2-2; D is unresolved. The CDR3 is 13 amino acids. Trimming stripped 6 bases from V and 2 bases from J, with 7 bases between. Germline loops: CDR1 SNHLY, CDR2 FYNNEI. For the CDR3, the DNA is TGTGCCAGCAGCGCCCCTAACACCGGGGAGCTGTTTTTT. As protein: CASSAPNTGELFF.

The J gene is TRBJ1-1, the V gene TRBV7-2; no reliable D call. V was clipped by 1 base and J by 3 bases, with 12 bases between them. CDR1 SGHTA and CDR2 FQGNSA come from the germline V gene. This CDR3 has 15 residues. In DNA, the CDR3 is TGTGCCAGCAGCTTAGTTTTCGGGAGGGACACTGAAGCTTTCTTT. Encoded protein: CASSLVFGRDTEAFF.

J is TRBJ2-3 and V is TRBV2, with 11 bases that match TRBD2. Trimming cost V 5 bases and J 6 bases; bases outside gene matches: 1. The CDR3 spans 13 residues. Germline CDR1 reads SNHLY; CDR2 reads FYNNEI. As DNA, the CDR3 is TGTGCCAGCAGTTGGACTAGCGGGGATACGCAGTATTTT. Protein: CASSWTSGDTQYF.

The rearrangement uses TRBV7-2 and TRBJ1-3; D is possibly TRBD1 (5 bases). Germline-derived CDR1 and CDR2 are SGHTA and FQGNSA. V was cut by 6 bases and J by 9 bases, with 21 bases left in between. The CDR3 runs 15 residues. The CDR3 DNA reads as TGTGCCAGCAGTCAAAAGGACACACCAAGGGCCACCATATATTTT. This codes for CASSQKDTPRATIYF.

This chain joins TRBV4-3 and TRBJ1-1; D unresolved. The germline V and J ends were trimmed by 0 bases and 4 bases, with 9 bases remaining between them. The germline V gene has CDR1 LGHNA and CDR2 YSLEER. The CDR3 contains 14 residues. CDR3 loop: CASSQDSRSTEAFF. Written as DNA, the CDR3 is TGCGCCAGCAGCCAAGATTCAAGGAGCACTGAAGCTTTCTTT.

The CDR3 coding sequence is TGTGCCAGCAGCTTAGATCTTGGGGCAGGTTCACCCCTCCACTTT. Its protein product is CASSLDLGAGSPLHF. The chain couples TRBV11-2 to TRBJ1-6, with TRBD1 as a possible D gene (5 bases). V dropped 0 bases and J dropped 9 bases, with 12 bases sitting between them. The CDR3 is 15 amino acids. Germline CDR1 is SGHAT and CDR2 is FQNNGV.

This chain connects TRBV12-3 or TRBV12-4 to TRBJ1-1; possibly TRBD1 for D (5 bases). CDR3 length: 15 residues. V was pared by 0 bases and J by 4 bases, with 12 bases between. The CDR3 spells CASSLARTGGTEAFF. CDR3 in DNA: TGTGCCAGCAGTTTAGCGCGGACCGGGGGCACTGAAGCTTTCTTT.

This rearrangement joins TRBV7-3 to TRBJ1-1; tentative D call: TRBD1 (6 bases). The CDR3 is made up of 13 amino acids. CDR1 is SGHTA and CDR2 is FQGTGA in the germline V gene. V was trimmed by 5 bases and J by 5 bases, leaving 12 bases between them. This chain's CDR3 is CASSAQQGTEAFF. CDR3 in DNA: TGTGCCAGCAGCGCCCAACAGGGAACTGAAGCTTTCTTT.

The CDR3 is CASSDQGALMNYEQFF. Here the CDR3 DNA reads TGCGCCAGCAGTGACCAGGGGGCTTTAATGAACTATGAGCAGTTCTTC. The V and J genes are TRBV5-1 and TRBJ2-1; 8 nucleotides line up with TRBD1. The CDR3 covers 16 residues. V trimming: 5 bases; J trimming: 8 bases; junction bases outside the gene matches: 15. CDR1 SGHRS and CDR2 YFSETQ come from the germline V gene.

This clonotype was recorded at least ten times. The chain is built from TRBV4-3 and TRBJ1-2; possibly TRBD1 for D (5 bases). V was shortened by 3 bases and J by 2 bases, with 10 bases between the two germline ends. Germline assignment: CDR1 LGHNA and CDR2 YSLEER. This CDR3 is 14 amino acids long. The CDR3 is CASSHQGTNYGYTF. The CDR3 nucleotides read TGCGCCAGCAGCCATCAGGGAACCAACTATGGCTACACCTTC.